This T cell receptor (beta chain) was documented in a study of shared clonotypes between healthy human individuals (dated by TCRdb to 2018 to 2021). As for the study more broadly: The cohort comprised a couple of women and three men aged 18 to 49 years. The study deeply sequenced blood TCR repertoires of five healthy adults to estimate repertoire size and the extent of clonotype sharing between individuals. Leukapheresis yielded between about 0.85 and 9 billion PBMCs per donor. For each donor, CD4 naive and CD4 memory were each given three plates, CD8 naive was given two plates, and CD8 memory was given one plate. To increase sequencing depth and limit assay-specific biases, TCR repertoire library preparation and sequencing were carried out by different laboratories using diverse techniques.

Using the deep immunoSEQ assay, multiplex PCR amplified TCR CDR3 regions from genomic DNA. Extracted genomic DNA from each cell subset was distributed evenly across all wells of several immunoSEQ 96-well plates, and each plate was treated as a replicate. For sorted subsets, 200 ng of genomic DNA, equivalent to around 30,000 T cell genomes, went into each replicate PCR. The purified libraries were quantified using a Qubit 3.0 fluorometer, sized with a Bioanalyzer 2100, and then quantified again using the KAPA Library Quantification kit. Every immunoSEQ 96-well plate was sequenced on a dedicated single-read 150-cycle Illumina NextSeq 550 flow cell. The original methods were these. Because only junctional sequences without quality scores were contained in the immunoSEQ output, filtering matching that applied to full-length reads could not be performed. Sequences were annotated with PyIR, a Python wrapper for IgBLAST v1.9, and V/J genes and CDR3 were assigned using IMGT germline references. Reads were filtered out if the reads had weak V/J assignments (E-value above 1e-6), no CDR3, stop codons, out-of-frame junctions, or ambiguous translated residues. V3J clonotypes were defined as sequences sharing an identical inferred V gene, J gene, and CDR3 amino acid sequence. To compute the percentage overlap between repertoires, the number of shared unique clonotypes was divided by the size of the smaller repertoire. RTK rarefaction, the Chao1 estimator, and Recon v2.1 estimates of unobserved clonotypes were used to assess repertoire richness. Generation probabilities were computed with OLGA for all TCRbeta clonotypes obtained by the gDNA method from four donors. In TCRdb, the immuneACCESS table is reduced to in-frame sequences with V and J assigned. These tables do not hold every clone; where another copy was compared, an unresolved V gene accounts for under half, and the others remain unexplained. From that table come the V and J calls and clone size; the DNA was used to work out D and trimming. The sample table lists roughly 2.1 million clones, about 92% of them with a count of one. Clones ranked in the top ten supply 1.7% of the sample.

From its cysteine to its phenylalanine, the CDR3 spans 20 amino acids. Only the CDR3 DNA stays, 60 bases, in frame from base 1. For this chain, trimming is 3 bases at the V end and 2 bases at the J end, and the number of junction bases without a gene match is 19. The germline V gene (reference sequence) sets CDR1 to MNHEY and CDR2 to SMNVEV. CD8 naive samples were CD45RO-negative cells positively selected for CCR7, giving a CD45RA+CCR7+ population that excluded TemRA cells. The donors were healthy, HIV-negative adults with no recently reported acute infections or vaccinations. Every donor was a Caucasian adult residing in Nashville, Tennessee, USA. After blood collection by leukapheresis, PBMCs were isolated using Ficoll-Histopaque density gradient centrifugation and then cryopreserved in the vapor phase of liquid nitrogen. Purity and quantity of every magnetically sorted T cell population were checked by analytical flow cytometry. Each sorted fraction had its genomic DNA isolated and then quantified by UV absorbance on a Nanodrop 2000c.

What the study reported, not specific to this receptor: Because the study included only a small number of donors, the genetic and exposure-history diversity represented was limited. Sampling was restricted to blood, and TCR repertoires in tissues likely differ from the TCR repertoires found in blood. Higher generation probabilities were observed for clonotypes shared by all four sorted-subset donors than for non-shared clonotypes. Incomplete sequencing was indicated by rarefaction of sorted-subset datasets, despite the large sequencing depth. Pairwise subsampling indicated that sequencing depth was expected to affect the degree of clonotype sharing among donors. Larger estimated clonotype richness was generally found for naive subsets than for memory subsets. Across several donors, approximately 5% of naive CD4, around 3.5% of naive CD8, roughly 2.2% of memory CD4, and under 0.45% of memory CD8 clonotypes were shared.

Comment on this clone: This clone's antigen is unknown. Per-base quality was not reported, and no clone a single base away is much larger than it.

Sample: naive CD8+ T cells from PBMCs. Sample cell subset or site, as interpreted from the label and publication: CD45RA+CCR7+. This clonotype was obtained from a man aged 18 to 29 in good health. Some clones in this sample may be carry-over from other donors' samples. Rearrangement joined TRBV27 to TRBJ2-7; 10 of the junction bases match TRBD1. This receptor has the CDR3 CASSLLLSGLPGQGTYEQYF. The bases are TGTGCCAGCAGTTTGCTCTTATCGGGGCTACCGGGACAGGGGACCTACGAGCAGTACTTC.